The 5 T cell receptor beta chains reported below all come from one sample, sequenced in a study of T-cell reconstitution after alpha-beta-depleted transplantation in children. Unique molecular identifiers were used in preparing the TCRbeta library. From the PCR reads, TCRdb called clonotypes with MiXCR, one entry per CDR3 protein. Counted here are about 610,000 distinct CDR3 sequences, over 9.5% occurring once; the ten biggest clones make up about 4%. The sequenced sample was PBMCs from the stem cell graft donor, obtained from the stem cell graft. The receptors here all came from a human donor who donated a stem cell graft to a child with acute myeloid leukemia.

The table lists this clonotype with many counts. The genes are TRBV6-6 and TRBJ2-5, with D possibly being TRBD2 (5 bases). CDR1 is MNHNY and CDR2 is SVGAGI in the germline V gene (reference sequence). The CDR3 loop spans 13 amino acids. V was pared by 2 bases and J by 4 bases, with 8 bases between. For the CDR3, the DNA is TGTGCCAGCAGTTACGGTAGCGTAGAGACCCAGTACTTC. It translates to CASSYGSVETQYF.

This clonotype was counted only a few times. CDR3 protein: CATSRELASSYNEQFF. The CDR3 nucleotides read TGTGCCACCAGCAGAGAATTGGCTAGCTCCTACAATGAGCAGTTCTTC. The J gene is TRBJ2-1, the V gene TRBV15; D call uncertain. Germline CDR1 LNHNV, CDR2 YYDKDF (reference sequence). The CDR3 spans 16 residues. Trimming took 0 bases from V and 0 from J, leaving 9 bases between them.

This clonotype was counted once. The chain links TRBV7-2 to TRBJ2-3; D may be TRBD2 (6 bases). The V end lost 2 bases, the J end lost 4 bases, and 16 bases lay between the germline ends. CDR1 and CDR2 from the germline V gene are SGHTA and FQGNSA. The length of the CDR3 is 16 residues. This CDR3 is CASSLRDGRAPDTQYF. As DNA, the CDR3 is TGTGCCAGCAGCTTAAGAGACGGGAGAGCCCCAGATACGCAGTATTTT.

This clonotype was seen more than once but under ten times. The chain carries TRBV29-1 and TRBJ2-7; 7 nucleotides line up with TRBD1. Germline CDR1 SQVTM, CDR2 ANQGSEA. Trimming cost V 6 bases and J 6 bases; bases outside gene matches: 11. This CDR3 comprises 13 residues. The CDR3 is CSVENGQVGEQYF. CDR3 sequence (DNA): TGCAGCGTGGAAAATGGACAGGTTGGCGAGCAGTACTTC.

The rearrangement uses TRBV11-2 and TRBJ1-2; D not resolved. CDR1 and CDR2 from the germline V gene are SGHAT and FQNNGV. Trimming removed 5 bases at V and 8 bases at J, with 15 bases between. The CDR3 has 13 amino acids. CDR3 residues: CASSLSQEGGYTF. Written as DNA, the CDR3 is TGTGCCAGCAGCCTAAGCCAGGAAGGAGGCTACACCTTC.